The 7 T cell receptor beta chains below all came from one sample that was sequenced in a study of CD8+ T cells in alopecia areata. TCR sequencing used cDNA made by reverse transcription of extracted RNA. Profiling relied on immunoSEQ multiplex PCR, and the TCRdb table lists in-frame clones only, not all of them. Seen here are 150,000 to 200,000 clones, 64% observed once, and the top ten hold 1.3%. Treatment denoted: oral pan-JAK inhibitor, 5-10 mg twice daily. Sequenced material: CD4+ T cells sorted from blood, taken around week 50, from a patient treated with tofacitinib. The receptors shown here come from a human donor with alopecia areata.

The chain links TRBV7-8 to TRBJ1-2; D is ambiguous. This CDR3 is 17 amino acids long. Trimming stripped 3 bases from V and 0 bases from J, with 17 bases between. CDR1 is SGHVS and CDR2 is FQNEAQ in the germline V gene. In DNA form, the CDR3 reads TGTGCCAGCAGCTTGTGGACTGAAGATTTCGCTAACTATGGCTACACCTTC. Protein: CASSLWTEDFANYGYTF.

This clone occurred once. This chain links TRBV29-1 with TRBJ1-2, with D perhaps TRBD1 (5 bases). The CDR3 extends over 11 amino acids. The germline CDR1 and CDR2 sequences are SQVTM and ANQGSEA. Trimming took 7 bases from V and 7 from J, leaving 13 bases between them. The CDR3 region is CSGGVETGYTF. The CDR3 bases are TGCAGCGGAGGGGTTGAGACTGGCTACACCTTC.

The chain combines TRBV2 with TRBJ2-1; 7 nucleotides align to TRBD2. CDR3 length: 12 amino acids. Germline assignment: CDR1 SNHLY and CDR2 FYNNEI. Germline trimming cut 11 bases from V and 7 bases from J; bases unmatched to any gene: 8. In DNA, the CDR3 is TGTGCCTTTGGACTAGGAGGGAATGAGCAGTTCTTC. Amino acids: CAFGLGGNEQFF.

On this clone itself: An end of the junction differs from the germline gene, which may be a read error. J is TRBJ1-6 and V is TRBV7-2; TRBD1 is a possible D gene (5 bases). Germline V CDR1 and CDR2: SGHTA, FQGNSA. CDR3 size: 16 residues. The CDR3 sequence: CASSLARGLNNSPLHF. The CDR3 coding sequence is TGTGCCAGCAGCCTAGCTCGGGGACTGAATAATTCACCCCTCCACTTT.

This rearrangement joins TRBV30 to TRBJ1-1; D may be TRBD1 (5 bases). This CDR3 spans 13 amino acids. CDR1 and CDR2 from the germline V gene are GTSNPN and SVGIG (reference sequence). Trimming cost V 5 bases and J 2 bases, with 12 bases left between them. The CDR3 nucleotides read TGTGCCTGGGAGCGGGGGGGAAACACTGAAGCTTTCTTT. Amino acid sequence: CAWERGGNTEAFF.

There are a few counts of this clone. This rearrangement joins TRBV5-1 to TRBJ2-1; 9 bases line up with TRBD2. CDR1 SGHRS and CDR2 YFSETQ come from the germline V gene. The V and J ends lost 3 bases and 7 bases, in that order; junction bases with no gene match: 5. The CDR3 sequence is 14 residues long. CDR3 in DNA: TGCGCCAGCAGCTCTAGCGGGGCCATGAATGAGCAGTTCTTC. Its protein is CASSSSGAMNEQFF.

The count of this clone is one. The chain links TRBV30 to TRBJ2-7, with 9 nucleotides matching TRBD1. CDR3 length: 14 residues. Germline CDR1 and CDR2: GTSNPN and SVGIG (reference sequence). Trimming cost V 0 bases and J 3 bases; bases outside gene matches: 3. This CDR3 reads CAWSVLGQGYEQYF. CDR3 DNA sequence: TGTGCCTGGAGTGTATTGGGACAGGGCTACGAGCAGTACTTC.